This T cell receptor (beta chain) was recovered during a study of spatial heterogeneity in lung cancer (dated by TCRdb to between 2017 and 2020). About the investigation overall: Samples were obtained from over 70 patients with early-stage, untreated non-small cell lung cancer from the lung TRACERx cohort. Follow-up PBMC samples were sequenced whenever available, with a median time to follow-up of approximately two years after resection. Beta-chain transcripts were consistently detected in greater numbers than alpha-chain transcripts, which likely reflects a higher abundance of beta-chain transcripts. In the raw uncorrected reads, each unique combination of TCR and UMI appeared more than ten times on average. The study quantitatively compared TCR alpha and beta repertoires across multiple tumor regions, matched nontumor lung and blood in non-small cell lung cancer. Nonsynonymous mutation counts, determined by whole-exome sequencing of tumor tissue, were related to TCR repertoire features. At surgery, both alpha and beta chains were TCR-sequenced in 200 to 250 tumor regions, 64 matched nontumor lung samples and 56 PBMC samples. The full study reports these points: Additional single-cell paired TCR alpha and beta sequencing was considered necessary to confirm, at a functional level, the hypothesis that regional TCRs recognize regional mutations. Ubiquitous expanded tumor TCRs were found in blood more often at tumor resection than at routine follow-up. Only approximately 15 patients were included in the comparisons of baseline and follow-up blood repertoires.

The protocol used for the library was 5' RACE. Instrument used: NextSeq 500. The TCR library protocol attached a unique molecular identifier to each TCR cDNA molecule to allow correction of PCR and sequencing errors. Per the source publication's procedure: TCR identification, UMI-based error correction and CDR3 extraction were all carried out with Decombinator tools. TCRs above a frequency of 2 per 1,000, corresponding to the top 1% of the tumor frequency distribution, were defined as expanded. Rényi diversity was computed with the R vegan package after subsampling each repertoire 100 times to 5,000 TCRs. To build CDR3 similarity networks, amino acid triplet string-kernel similarity was used, and CDR3s were connected when their pairwise similarity was above 0.82. TCRdb reworked the public reads: Q25 trimming with fastp, MiXCR clone assembly, productive beta chains retained. Every CDR3 protein is listed once, alongside the most common genes and DNA of its rows. It is TCRdb's table, rather than the study itself, that gives the V and J calls and clone size. The table for this sample lists about 38,000 distinct CDR3 sequences; approximately 7.5% of them were counted only once. The ten largest clonotypes hold 9.4% of the sample.

This clonotype was observed many times. Its antigen target is currently unknown. Base qualities are missing; no much larger clone stands one base away. The time point label here, explained by the study, means: blood at routine non-recurrence follow-up after resection. For TCR sequencing, whole RNA was extracted from tumor and nontumor lung tissue, or from cryopreserved PBMC samples, and no cell sorting was done. Only patients with enough RNA available from two or more tumor regions were chosen for TCR sequencing. The sequence derives from a male donor with early-stage non-small cell lung cancer. The material sequenced was PBMCs, taken at follow-up.

The DNA sequence is as follows: TGTGCCAGCAGCCAAGGTGGTGGATCCTATGGCTACACCTTC. It codes for CASSQGGGSYGYTF. The chain couples TRBV3-1 to TRBJ1-2, with the D segment identity uncertain. From cysteine to phenylalanine, the CDR3 is 14 amino acids long. Only CDR3 DNA is held: 42 bases, read in frame from base 1. CDR1 LGHDT and CDR2 YNNKEL were looked up in the germline V gene (reference sequence). The V end loses 1 base and the J end loses 4 bases, and a stretch of 10 bases separates them. Reference TRBV3-1 and TRBJ1-2 genes cover what lies past the CDR3, so the full variable domain is DTAVSQTPKYLVTQMGNDKSIKCEQNLGHDTMYWYKQDSKKFLKIMFSYNNKELIINETVPNRFSPKSPDKAHLNLHINSLELGDSAVYFCASSQGGGSYGYTFGSGTRLTVV.